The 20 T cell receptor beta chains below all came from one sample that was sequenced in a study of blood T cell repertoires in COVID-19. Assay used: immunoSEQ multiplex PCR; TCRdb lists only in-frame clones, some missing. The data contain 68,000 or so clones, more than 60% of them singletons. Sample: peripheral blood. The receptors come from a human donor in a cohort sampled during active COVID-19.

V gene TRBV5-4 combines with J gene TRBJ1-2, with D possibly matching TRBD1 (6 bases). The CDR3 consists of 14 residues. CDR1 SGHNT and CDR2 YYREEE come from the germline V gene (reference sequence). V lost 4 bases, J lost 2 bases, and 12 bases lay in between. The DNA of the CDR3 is TGTGCCAGCAGCCGGACTCAGGGGAACTATGGCTACACCTTC. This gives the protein CASSRTQGNYGYTF.

This CDR3 is CASSPQGRGETQYF. Here the CDR3 DNA reads TGTGCCAGTAGTCCCCAGGGGAGAGGTGAGACCCAGTACTTC. The chain carries TRBV19 and TRBJ2-5, with a tentative D call TRBD1 (6 bases). Germline CDR1 and CDR2: LNHDA and SQIVND (reference sequence). Between the trimmed V and J ends, which lost 5 bases and 5 bases, there was a span of 15 bases. The CDR3 contains 14 residues.

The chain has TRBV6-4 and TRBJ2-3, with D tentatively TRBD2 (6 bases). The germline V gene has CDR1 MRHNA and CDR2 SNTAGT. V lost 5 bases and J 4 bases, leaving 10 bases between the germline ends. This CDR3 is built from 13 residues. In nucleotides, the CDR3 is TGTGCCAGCAGTCGGGAGTCCTCAGATACGCAGTATTTT. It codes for CASSRESSDTQYF.

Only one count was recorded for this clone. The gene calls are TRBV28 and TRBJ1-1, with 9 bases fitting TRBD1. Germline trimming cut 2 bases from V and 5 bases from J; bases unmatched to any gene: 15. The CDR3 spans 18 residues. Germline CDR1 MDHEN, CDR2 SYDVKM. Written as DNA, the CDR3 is TGTGCCAGCAGTTTAGGTAGGGGTCGGGGACAGGGATTGACTGAAGCTTTCTTT. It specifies CASSLGRGRGQGLTEAFF.

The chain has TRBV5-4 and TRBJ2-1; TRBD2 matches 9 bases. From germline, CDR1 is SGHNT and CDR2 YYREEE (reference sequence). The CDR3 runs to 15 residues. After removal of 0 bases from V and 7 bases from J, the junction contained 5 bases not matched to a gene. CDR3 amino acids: CASSLGAGGPNEQFF. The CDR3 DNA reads TGTGCCAGCAGCTTGGGTGCGGGAGGGCCAAATGAGCAGTTCTTC.

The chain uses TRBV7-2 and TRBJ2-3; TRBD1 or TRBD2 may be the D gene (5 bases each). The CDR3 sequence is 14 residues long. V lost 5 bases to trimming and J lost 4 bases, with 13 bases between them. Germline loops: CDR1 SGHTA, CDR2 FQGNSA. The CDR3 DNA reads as TGTGCCAGCAGCCTAGGGACGGAGGCAGATACGCAGTATTTT. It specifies CASSLGTEADTQYF.

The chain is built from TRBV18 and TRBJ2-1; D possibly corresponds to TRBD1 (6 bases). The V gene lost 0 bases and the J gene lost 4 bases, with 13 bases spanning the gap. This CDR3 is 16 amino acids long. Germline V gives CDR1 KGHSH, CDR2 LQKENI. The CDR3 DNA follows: TGTGCCAGCTCACCACCGGGGGCGACAGAATACAATGAGCAGTTCTTC. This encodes CASSPPGATEYNEQFF.

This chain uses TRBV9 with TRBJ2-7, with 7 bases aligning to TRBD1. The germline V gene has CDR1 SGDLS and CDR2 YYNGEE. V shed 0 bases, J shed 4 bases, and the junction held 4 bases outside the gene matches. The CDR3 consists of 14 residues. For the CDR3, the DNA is TGTGCCAGCAGCGTAGGAGGACAGGTTTACGAGCAGTACTTC. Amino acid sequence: CASSVGGQVYEQYF.

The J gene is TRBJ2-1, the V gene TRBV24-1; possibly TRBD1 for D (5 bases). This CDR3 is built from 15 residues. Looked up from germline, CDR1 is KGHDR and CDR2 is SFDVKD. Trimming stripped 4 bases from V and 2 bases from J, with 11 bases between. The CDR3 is CATSDPTDAYNEQFF. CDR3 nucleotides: TGTGCCACCAGTGACCCGACAGACGCCTACAATGAGCAGTTCTTC.

For the CDR3, the DNA is TGTGCCAGCAGTTTTGTGGGGGGGGCAGGGTCCTACGAGCAGTACTTC. Translation gives CASSFVGGAGSYEQYF. The rearrangement joins TRBV28 to TRBJ2-7; D is perhaps TRBD2 (7 bases). V was clipped by 3 bases and J by 1 base, with 16 bases between them. Germline V lookup: CDR1 MDHEN, CDR2 SYDVKM. There are 16 residues in the CDR3. The full variable domain, its missing parts supplied by reference TRBV28 and TRBJ2-7, is DVKVTQSSRYLVKRTGEKVFLECVQDMDHENMFWYRQDPGLGLRLIYFSYDVKMKEKGDIPEGYSVSREKKERFSLILESASTNQTSMYLCASSFVGGAGSYEQYFGPGTRLTVT.

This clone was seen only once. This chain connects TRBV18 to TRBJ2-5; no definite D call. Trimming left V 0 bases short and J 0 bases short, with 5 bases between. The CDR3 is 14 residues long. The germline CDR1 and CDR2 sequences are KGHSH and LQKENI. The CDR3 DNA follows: TGTGCCAGCTCACCACCGACAAACCAAGAGACCCAGTACTTC. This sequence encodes CASSPPTNQETQYF.

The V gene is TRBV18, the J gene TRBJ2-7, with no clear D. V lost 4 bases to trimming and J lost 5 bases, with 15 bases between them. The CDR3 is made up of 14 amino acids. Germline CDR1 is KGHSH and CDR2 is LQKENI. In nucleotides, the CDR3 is TGTGCCAGCTCACTGAGCACAGTTTTGAACGAGCAGTACTTC. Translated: CASSLSTVLNEQYF.

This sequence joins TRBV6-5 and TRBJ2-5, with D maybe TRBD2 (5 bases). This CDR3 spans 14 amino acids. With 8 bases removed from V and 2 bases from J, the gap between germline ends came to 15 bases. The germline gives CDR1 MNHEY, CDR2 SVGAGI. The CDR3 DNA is TGTGCCAGCCGCGGCCCGGCGGGTCAAGAGACCCAGTACTTC. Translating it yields CASRGPAGQETQYF.

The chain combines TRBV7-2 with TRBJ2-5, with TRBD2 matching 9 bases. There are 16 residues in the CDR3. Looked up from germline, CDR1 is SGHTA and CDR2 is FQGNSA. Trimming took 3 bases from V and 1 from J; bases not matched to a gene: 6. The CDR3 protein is CASSFLAGEIQETQYF. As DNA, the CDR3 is TGTGCCAGCAGCTTTTTAGCGGGAGAGATCCAAGAGACCCAGTACTTC. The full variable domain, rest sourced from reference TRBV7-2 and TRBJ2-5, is GAGVSQSPSNKVTEKGKDVELRCDPISGHTALYWYRQSLGQGLEFLIYFQGNSAPDKSGLPSDRFSAERTGGSVSTLTIQRTQQEDSAVYLCASSFLAGEIQETQYFGPGTRLLVL.

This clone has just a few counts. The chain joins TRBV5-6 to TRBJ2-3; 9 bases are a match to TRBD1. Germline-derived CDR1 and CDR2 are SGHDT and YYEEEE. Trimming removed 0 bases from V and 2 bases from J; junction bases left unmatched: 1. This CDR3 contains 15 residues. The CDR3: CASSLGTGDTDTQYF. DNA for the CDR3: TGTGCCAGCAGCTTGGGGACAGGGGACACAGATACGCAGTATTTT.

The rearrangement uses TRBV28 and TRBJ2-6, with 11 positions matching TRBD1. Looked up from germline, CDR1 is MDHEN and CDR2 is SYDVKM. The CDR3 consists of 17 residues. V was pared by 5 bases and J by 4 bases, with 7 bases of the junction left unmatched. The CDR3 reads CASSAGQGALGANVLTF. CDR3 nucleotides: TGTGCCAGCAGTGCCGGACAGGGGGCGCTCGGGGCCAACGTCCTGACTTTC. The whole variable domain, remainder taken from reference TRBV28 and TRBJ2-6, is DVKVTQSSRYLVKRTGEKVFLECVQDMDHENMFWYRQDPGLGLRLIYFSYDVKMKEKGDIPEGYSVSREKKERFSLILESASTNQTSMYLCASSAGQGALGANVLTFGAGSRLTVL.

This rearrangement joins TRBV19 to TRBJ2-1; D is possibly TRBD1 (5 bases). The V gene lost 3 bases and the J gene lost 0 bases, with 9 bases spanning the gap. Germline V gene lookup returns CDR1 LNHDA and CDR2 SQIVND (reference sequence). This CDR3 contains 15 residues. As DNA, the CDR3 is TGTGCCAGTAGTATTACAGGCAGCTCCTACAATGAGCAGTTCTTC. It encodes CASSITGSSYNEQFF.

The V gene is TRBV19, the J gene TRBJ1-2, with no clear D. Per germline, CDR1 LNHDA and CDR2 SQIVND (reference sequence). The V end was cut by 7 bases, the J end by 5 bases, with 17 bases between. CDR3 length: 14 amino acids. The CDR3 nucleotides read TGTGCCAGTAAGGCCCCCGGGGATCCATATGGCTACACCTTC. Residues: CASKAPGDPYGYTF.

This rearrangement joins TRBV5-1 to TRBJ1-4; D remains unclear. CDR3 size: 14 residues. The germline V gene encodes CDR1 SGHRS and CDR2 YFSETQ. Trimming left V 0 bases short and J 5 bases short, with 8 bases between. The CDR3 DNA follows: TGCGCCAGCAGCTTGGCCTACCAAAATGAAAAACTGTTTTTT. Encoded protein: CASSLAYQNEKLFF.

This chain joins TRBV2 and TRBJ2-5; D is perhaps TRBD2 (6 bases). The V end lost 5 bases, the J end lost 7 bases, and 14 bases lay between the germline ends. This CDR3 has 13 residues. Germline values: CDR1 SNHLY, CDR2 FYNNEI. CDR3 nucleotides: TGTGCCAGCAGTAGCAAACAGGAGGGGACCCAGTACTTC. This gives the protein CASSSKQEGTQYF.